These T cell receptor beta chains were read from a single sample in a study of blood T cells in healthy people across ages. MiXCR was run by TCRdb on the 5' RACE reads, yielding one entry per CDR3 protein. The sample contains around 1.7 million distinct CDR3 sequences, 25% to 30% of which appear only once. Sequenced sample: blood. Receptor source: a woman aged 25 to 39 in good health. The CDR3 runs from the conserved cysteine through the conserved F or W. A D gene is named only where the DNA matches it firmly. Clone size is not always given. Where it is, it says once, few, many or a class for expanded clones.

CDR3nt: TGCGCCAGCAGCTTGGGATCCAGGATAGGGGCCGGTAATGAGCAGTTCTTC
CDR3aa: CASSLGSRIGAGNEQFF
abundance: -
v_gene: TRBV5-1
j_gene: TRBJ2-1
d_gene: -

CDR3nt: TGCGCCAGCAGCCATCCCCTCCCGAGTAGCTCCTACGAGCAGTACTTC
CDR3aa: CASSHPLPSSSYEQYF
abundance: few
v_gene: TRBV4-1
j_gene: TRBJ2-7
d_gene: -

CDR3nt: TGTGCCAGCAGTTACAAGCGGGACGGACGGGTGGACAGCAATCAGCCCCAGCATTTT
CDR3aa: CASSYKRDGRVDSNQPQHF
abundance: -
v_gene: TRBV6-5
j_gene: TRBJ1-5
d_gene: -

CDR3nt: TGTACCACCAGCGAAAACGTACTCAGGGGCGCGACCCAGTACTTC
CDR3aa: CTTSENVLRGATQYF
abundance: -
v_gene: TRBV24-1
j_gene: TRBJ2-5
d_gene: -

CDR3nt: TGTGCCAGCAGCTTGGTGGGACAGGGGGAGACCCAGTACTTC
CDR3aa: CASSLVGQGETQYF
abundance: few
v_gene: TRBV7-9
j_gene: TRBJ2-5
d_gene: TRBD1

CDR3nt: TGCAGCGTATCGTCGGGCGCCGAGCAGTACTTC
CDR3aa: CSVSSGAEQYF
abundance: -
v_gene: TRBV29-1
j_gene: TRBJ2-7
d_gene: -

CDR3nt: TGTGCCAGCAGCACGGGACAGCGGACGTTCTTC
CDR3aa: CASSTGQRTFF
abundance: -
v_gene: TRBV7-2
j_gene: TRBJ2-1
d_gene: TRBD1

CDR3nt: TGCAGTGCTATACCATCGGGGGCGGATAACACTGAAGCTTTCTTT
CDR3aa: CSAIPSGADNTEAFF
abundance: -
v_gene: TRBV20-1
j_gene: TRBJ1-1
d_gene: -

CDR3nt: TGTGCCAGCAGTGATCCCGGGAAGGTTAACAATGAGCAGTTCTTC
CDR3aa: CASSDPGKVNNEQFF
abundance: few
v_gene: TRBV25-1
j_gene: TRBJ2-1
d_gene: -

CDR3nt: TGTGCCAGCTCTCCCGAGGGGAGCTCTGGAAACACCATATATTTT
CDR3aa: CASSPEGSSGNTIYF
abundance: few
v_gene: TRBV11-2
j_gene: TRBJ1-3
d_gene: -

CDR3nt: TGTGCCAGCAGTGCCCGGTGGCGGGACCCCTCCAATGAGCAGTACTTC
CDR3aa: CASSARWRDPSNEQYF
abundance: -
v_gene: TRBV6-2/TRBV6-3
j_gene: TRBJ2-7
d_gene: -

CDR3nt: TGCAGTGCAACCAGGGGGCTGAGCAATCAGCCCCAGCATTTT
CDR3aa: CSATRGLSNQPQHF
abundance: -
v_gene: TRBV20-1
j_gene: TRBJ1-5
d_gene: TRBD1

CDR3nt: TGCAGTGCTAGACCTAACCAAGAGACCCAGTACTTC
CDR3aa: CSARPNQETQYF
abundance: many
v_gene: TRBV20-1
j_gene: TRBJ2-5
d_gene: -

CDR3nt: TGTGCCAGCACTCGAACAGGAAGAAATGAAAAACTGTTTTTT
CDR3aa: CASTRTGRNEKLFF
abundance: few
v_gene: TRBV6-6
j_gene: TRBJ1-4
d_gene: -

CDR3nt: TGCGCCAGCAGCTTGGTCGAGACAGACCGGACTGAGCAGTTCTTC
CDR3aa: CASSLVETDRTEQFF
abundance: few
v_gene: TRBV5-1
j_gene: TRBJ2-1
d_gene: -

CDR3nt: TGTGCTAGCAGCATTGGACAGGGGCACGGCCTCTGGGGCTACACCTTC
CDR3aa: CASSIGQGHGLWGYTF
abundance: -
v_gene: TRBV5-4
j_gene: TRBJ1-2
d_gene: TRBD1

CDR3nt: TGTGCCAGCAGCTTAGACCTAGCGAGGGATGAGCAGTTCTTC
CDR3aa: CASSLDLARDEQFF
abundance: -
v_gene: TRBV7-2
j_gene: TRBJ2-1
d_gene: -

CDR3nt: TGCGCCAGCAACCAAGTCGGGACTCGGGACGAGCAGTACTTC
CDR3aa: CASNQVGTRDEQYF
abundance: -
v_gene: TRBV4-1
j_gene: TRBJ2-7
d_gene: -

CDR3nt: TGTGCCAGCAGAGAGCCGGGGACAGGGGGGGAGACCCAGTACTTC
CDR3aa: CASREPGTGGETQYF
abundance: few
v_gene: TRBV6-6
j_gene: TRBJ2-5
d_gene: TRBD1

CDR3nt: TGCAGCGTTGAAGATAGAACAGGCAGGGAGACCCAGTTCTTC
CDR3aa: CSVEDRTGRETQFF
abundance: -
v_gene: TRBV29-1
j_gene: TRBJ2-1
d_gene: -

CDR3nt: TGTGCCAGCAGGAAAGGACAGGTTTACGAGCAGTACTTC
CDR3aa: CASRKGQVYEQYF
abundance: many
v_gene: TRBV28
j_gene: TRBJ2-7
d_gene: TRBD1

CDR3nt: TGCGCCAGCAGCTTAAGGGACAAATTCAATTCACCCCTCCACTTT
CDR3aa: CASSLRDKFNSPLHF
abundance: -
v_gene: TRBV5-1
j_gene: TRBJ1-6
d_gene: -